The text below deals with one T cell receptor beta chain. Antigen unknown. These data come from a study of cytomegalovirus exposure and HLA in healthy donors. Broader study findings: The study flagged fewer than 200 TCR beta chains as cytomegalovirus-associated. That first-cohort TCR clusters tended to co-occur in the roughly 130 validation repertoires was found in a later analysis.

Germline-derived CDR1 and CDR2 are SGHAT and FQNNGV. The CDR3 is made up of 17 amino acids. Trimming cost V 5 bases and J 4 bases, with 21 bases left between them. Generated by immunoSEQ multiplex PCR, the TCRdb table keeps only in-frame clones and is missing some. Of about 140,000 clones listed, 84% are singletons. Sequencing was carried out using PBMCs. The TCR comes from a woman younger than 45 in good health and CMV-seronegative. V usage is TRBV11-2 and J usage is TRBJ1-3, with D possibly matching TRBD1 (5 bases). The CDR3 region is CASSNRYRFPRGNTIYF. The CDR3 DNA is TGTGCCAGCAGCAACCGATACAGGTTCCCTCGGGGAAACACCATATATTTT.